These 29 T cell receptor beta chains were all obtained from the same sample, sequenced in a study of T cell repertoires in breast cancer. Primers covering all TCR V genes were used in emulsion RT-PCR on CD8+ T cells. A second nested PCR with blocking oligonucleotides suppressed unpaired genes. From the emulsion pairing reads, TCRdb called clonotypes with MiXCR, one entry per CDR3 protein. This table holds approximately 37,000 distinct CDR3 sequences, 35% to 50% found once. The material sequenced was CD8+ T cells. These receptors were obtained from a pool of human donors with breast cancer or a healthy control (not recorded which).

This clonotype was counted a single time. One base away lies a much larger clone, so this may be a sequencing read error. The rearrangement joins TRBV6-1 to TRBJ1-1, with 11 positions matching TRBD1. V shed 6 bases, J shed 7 bases, and the junction held 13 bases outside the gene matches. This CDR3 has 16 amino acids. The germline CDR1 and CDR2 sequences are MNHNS and SASEGT. The CDR3 region has the DNA TGTGCCAGCAGACCATCCTGGACAGGGGGCGGGAGTGAAGCTTTCTTT. Encoded protein: CASRPSWTGGGSEAFF.

The chain carries TRBV2 and TRBJ1-2, with D maybe TRBD1 (5 bases). The length of the CDR3 is 13 residues. Trimming left V 5 bases short and J 7 bases short, with 14 bases between. Germline V lookup: CDR1 SNHLY, CDR2 FYNNEI. In DNA form, the CDR3 reads TGTGCCAGCAGTCGTGGGACGGCTAGTGGCTACACCTTC. Translation gives CASSRGTASGYTF. The variable domain in full, with the rest retrieved from reference TRBV2 and TRBJ1-2, is EPEVTQTPSHQVTQMGQEVILRCVPISNHLYFYWYRQILGQKVEFLVSFYNNEISEKSEIFDDQFSVERPDGSNFTLKIRSTKLEDSAMYFCASSRGTASGYTFGSGTRLTVV.

In this sample, this clonotype turned up a few times. V is TRBV20-1 and J is TRBJ2-5; 8 bases match TRBD2. The V gene end was trimmed by 1 base and the J gene end by 2 bases; junction bases not matched to a gene: 6. CDR1 is DFQATT and CDR2 is SNEGSKA in the germline V gene (reference sequence). The CDR3 runs 15 residues. The CDR3 spells CSARGGTSGQETQYF. DNA for the CDR3: TGCAGTGCTAGAGGAGGCACTAGCGGACAAGAGACCCAGTACTTC.

About this clonotype: Germline is not matched at one junction end, which may reflect a read error. The J gene is TRBJ2-1, the V gene TRBV2; maybe TRBD2 (6 bases). Germline V CDR1 and CDR2: SNHLY, FYNNEI. The CDR3 is 13 residues long. This CDR3 reads CASRRDWGNKQFF. The CDR3 DNA follows: TGTGCCAGCAGGCGGGACTGGGGCAATAAGCAGTTCTTC.

V usage is TRBV29-1 and J usage is TRBJ2-1; 8 bases agree with TRBD1. Germline values: CDR1 SQVTM, CDR2 ANQGSEA. CDR3 length equals 15 residues. Losses at the gene ends were 6 bases for V and 2 bases for J; bases not matched to a gene: 9. The CDR3 reads CSVRGQGRTYNEQFF. The CDR3 coding sequence is TGCAGCGTCCGCGGACAGGGAAGAACCTACAATGAGCAGTTCTTC.

The table lists this clonotype with a few counts. The chain uses TRBV6-6 and TRBJ2-5; D might be TRBD2 (6 bases). Germline V CDR1 and CDR2: MNHNY, SVGAGI (reference sequence). The V end lost 3 bases, the J end lost 5 bases, and 13 bases lay between the germline ends. The CDR3 runs 14 residues. In nucleotides, the CDR3 is TGTGCCAGCAGTTATCAACTAGCTGCGGAGACCCAGTACTTC. It codes for CASSYQLAAETQYF.

This clonotype is a singleton in its sample. A junction boundary mismatches the germline segment, possibly from a read error. The rearrangement links TRBV20-1 to TRBJ2-7; D ambiguous. The CDR3 contains 12 residues. The germline gives CDR1 DFQATT, CDR2 SNEGSKA (reference sequence). This CDR3 reads CGARGYVYEQYF. As DNA, the CDR3 is TGCGGTGCTAGAGGCTACGTCTACGAGCAGTACTTC.

The genes are TRBV24-1 and TRBJ2-1; maybe TRBD1 (6 bases). Germline V gene data show CDR1 as KGHDR and CDR2 as SFDVKD. The CDR3 consists of 14 residues. The V gene lost 4 bases and the J gene lost 6 bases, with 12 bases spanning the gap. CDR3 sequence: CATSDHGQSNEQFF. The CDR3, as DNA: TGTGCCACCAGTGACCACGGACAGAGCAATGAGCAGTTCTTC.

This chain uses TRBV10-3 with TRBJ2-7; possibly TRBD2 for D (5 bases). V lost 10 bases, J lost 3 bases, and 13 bases lay in between. The CDR3 has 12 amino acids. CDR1 ENHRY and CDR2 SYGVKD come from the germline V gene. CDR3 nucleotide sequence: TGTGCCAGTAGACACGAGGGCTACGAGCAGTACTTC. It yields the protein CASRHEGYEQYF.

The chain is built from TRBV2 and TRBJ2-3; weak D call: TRBD2 (6 bases). CDR3 length equals 13 residues. Germline V lookup: CDR1 SNHLY, CDR2 FYNNEI. This CDR3 reads CAETGSDGDTQYF. The CDR3 nucleotides read TGTGCTGAGACCGGGAGTGATGGAGATACGCAGTATTTT. Using reference TRBV2 and TRBJ2-3 for the parts outside the CDR3, the full variable domain is EPEVTQTPSHQVTQMGQEVILRCVPISNHLYFYWYRQILGQKVEFLVSFYNNEISEKSEIFDDQFSVERPDGSNFTLKIRSTKLEDSAMYFCAETGSDGDTQYFGPGTRLTVL.

The V gene is TRBV12-3 or TRBV12-4, the J gene TRBJ1-1; TRBD1 might be the D (5 bases). CDR3 length: 12 amino acids. The germline V and J ends were trimmed by 6 bases and 8 bases, with 13 bases remaining between them. For the CDR3, the DNA is TGTGCCAGCAGACCAAGACGGGACGAAGCTTTCTTT. Its protein is CASRPRRDEAFF.

V is TRBV6-1 and J is TRBJ1-5, with D tentatively TRBD1 (6 bases). The CDR3 contains 16 residues. The V end was cut by 10 bases, the J end by 7 bases, with 26 bases between. Germline V CDR1 and CDR2: MNHNS, SASEGT. Written as DNA, the CDR3 is TGTGCCATCCTGGATTGGGGGCCCCCCTCGCGGCAGCCCCAGCATTTT. It codes for CAILDWGPPSRQPQHF.

J is TRBJ2-3 and V is TRBV7-8, with D possibly TRBD2 on 6 matching bases. CDR3 length equals 14 residues. Trimming left V 5 bases short and J 8 bases short, with 17 bases between. Germline CDR1 and CDR2: SGHVS and FQNEAQ. DNA for the CDR3: TGTGCCAGCAGCACCAGCGGGCGGGGAAGTACGCAGTATTTT. Protein product: CASSTSGRGSTQYF.

V and J are TRBV2 and TRBJ2-3; D ambiguous. The V gene lost 0 bases and the J gene lost 5 bases, with 12 bases spanning the gap. The CDR3 spans 15 residues. The germline V gene has CDR1 SNHLY and CDR2 FYNNEI. CDR3 sequence reads: CASSEAIVAIDTQYF. Here the CDR3 DNA reads TGTGCCAGCAGTGAAGCGATTGTCGCAATAGATACGCAGTATTTT.

This clonotype has only a few counts. This chain joins TRBV7-6 and TRBJ1-1, with D unclear. The CDR3 has 16 residues. Germline CDR1 SGHVS, CDR2 FNYEAQ. Trimming pared 0 bases from V and 0 bases from J, leaving 11 bases between. The CDR3 bases are TGTGCCAGCAGCTTAGCTCGGAGAGATATGAACACTGAAGCTTTCTTT. Translated: CASSLARRDMNTEAFF.

The V and J genes are TRBV27 and TRBJ1-5; no definite D call. The CDR3 is made up of 13 amino acids. Germline values: CDR1 MNHEY, CDR2 SMNVEV (reference sequence). V was clipped by 4 bases and J by 3 bases, with 7 bases between them. In DNA form, the CDR3 reads TGTGCCAGCAGTTACGGGCCCAATCAGCCCCAGCATTTT. Encoded protein: CASSYGPNQPQHF.

Remarks on this clonotype: This may come from a read error, since a much larger clone is one base off. The chain is built from TRBV6-1 and TRBJ1-3; tentative D call: TRBD1 (5 bases). V lost 11 bases and J 4 bases, leaving 15 bases between the germline ends. Per germline, CDR1 MNHNS and CDR2 SASEGT. The CDR3 runs to 13 residues. CDR3 DNA sequence: TGTGCCGTCCAGGGTTCTGCGGGAAACACCATATATTTT. It yields the protein CAVQGSAGNTIYF.

This clonotype was found a few times. The V gene is TRBV20-1, the J gene TRBJ2-1; perhaps TRBD2 as D (5 bases). The germline CDR1 and CDR2 sequences are DFQATT and SNEGSKA (reference sequence). V shed 6 bases and J shed 3 bases, with 9 bases lying between them. The CDR3 length is 12 residues. CDR3 sequence reads: CSAAGVYNEQFF. The CDR3 region has the DNA TGCAGTGCCGCCGGGGTCTACAATGAGCAGTTCTTC.

The chain employs TRBV6-4 and TRBJ1-1; no definite D call. Germline assignment: CDR1 MRHNA and CDR2 SNTAGT. Trimming removed 5 bases at V and 4 bases at J, with 11 bases between. CDR3 length: 13 amino acids. The DNA of the CDR3 is TGTGCCAGCAGTAGGGATCCTCGCACTGAAGCTTTCTTT. It specifies CASSRDPRTEAFF.

A remark on this clonotype: One end of the junction varies from germline; a read error may be responsible. The chain links TRBV6-5 to TRBJ2-1, with TRBD2 matching 10 bases. CDR1 and CDR2 (germline): MNHEY, SVGAGI. This CDR3 is built from 17 residues. The CDR3 nucleotides read TGTGCCAGCAGTTACTCGCCTTCTAGCGGGAGATCCAATGCGCAGTTCTTC. Translated, it gives CASSYSPSSGRSNAQFF.

This clonotype has only a few counts. CDR3 amino acids: CSARDWGYYGYTF. For the CDR3, the DNA is TGCAGTGCTAGAGACTGGGGGTACTATGGCTACACCTTC. The gene calls are TRBV20-1 and TRBJ1-2; perhaps TRBD1 as D (5 bases). The CDR3 runs to 13 residues. Trimming stripped 0 bases from V and 3 bases from J, with 8 bases between. Germline V gives CDR1 DFQATT, CDR2 SNEGSKA (reference sequence).

The genes are TRBV24-1 and TRBJ2-3; 7 bases fit TRBD1. This CDR3 contains 14 residues. The germline CDR1 and CDR2 sequences are KGHDR and SFDVKD. V was clipped by 7 bases and J by 1 base; unmatched bases: 4. The CDR3 DNA follows: TGTGCCACCAGCGACAGGGTGGGCACAGATACGCAGTATTTT. Amino acids: CATSDRVGTDTQYF.

This clonotype was recorded many times. CDR3 loop: CASSGPRALHF. In DNA form, the CDR3 reads TGTGCCAGCAGTGGGCCAAGGGCCCTCCACTTT. The chain joins TRBV6-1 to TRBJ1-6; D is undetermined. V gave up 4 bases and J gave up 14 bases, with 9 bases separating them. Germline V gene data show CDR1 as MNHNS and CDR2 as SASEGT. The CDR3 covers 11 residues.

Comments on this clonotype: Since a much larger clone is just one base distant, this may be a read error. This sequence joins TRBV7-6 and TRBJ2-3; 10 bases match TRBD2. Germline CDR1 and CDR2: SGHVS and FNYEAQ. The CDR3 runs 15 residues. CDR3 nucleotides: TGTGCCAGCAGCCCTGGGACTAGCGTGACAGGTACGCAGTATTTT. It is translated as CASSPGTSVTGTQYF.

This clonotype was detected only a few times. The chain's CDR3 is CATSRAGRAYSYEQYF. The CDR3 bases are TGTGCCACCAGCAGGGCGGGCAGGGCCTACTCCTACGAGCAGTACTTC. The chain has TRBV15 and TRBJ2-7; the D gene could be TRBD1 or TRBD2 (5 bases each). V lost 3 bases and J 0 bases, leaving 15 bases between the germline ends. The CDR3 runs 16 residues. CDR1 LNHNV and CDR2 YYDKDF come from the germline V gene (reference sequence).

The rearrangement uses TRBV18 and TRBJ2-3; D is perhaps TRBD2 (5 bases). Germline V gene lookup returns CDR1 KGHSH and CDR2 LQKENI. This CDR3 has 13 residues. The V end was cut by 5 bases, the J end by 5 bases, with 11 bases between. This CDR3 reads CASSDGKGDTQYF. The CDR3 DNA follows: TGTGCCAGCTCAGACGGGAAAGGAGATACGCAGTATTTT.

This clonotype was counted a few times. The CDR3, as DNA: TGTGCCAGCAGCCACAGCAGGGGGGGAGGCACTGAAGCTTTCTTT. Its translation: CASSHSRGGGTEAFF. V is TRBV3-1 and J is TRBJ1-1, with 7 bases identical to TRBD1. The V gene end was trimmed by 3 bases and the J gene end by 4 bases; junction bases not matched to a gene: 8. The CDR3 loop spans 15 amino acids. Per germline, CDR1 LGHDT and CDR2 YNNKEL (reference sequence).

The chain has TRBV7-3 and TRBJ2-1, with D possibly being TRBD1 or TRBD2 (6 bases each). The CDR3 extends over 11 amino acids. The V end was cut by 3 bases, the J end by 11 bases, with 8 bases between. CDR1 SGHTA and CDR2 FQGTGA come from the germline V gene. The CDR3 loop is CASSFGGQQFF. Here the CDR3 DNA reads TGTGCCAGCAGCTTTGGGGGGCAGCAGTTCTTC. Full variable domain (rest looked up from reference TRBV7-3 and TRBJ2-1): GAGVSQTPSNKVTEKGKYVELRCDPISGHTALYWYRQSLGQGPEFLIYFQGTGAADDSGLPNDRFFAVRPEGSVSTLKIQRTERGDSAVYLCASSFGGQQFFGPGTRLTVL.

Only a few counts were recorded for this clonotype. The J gene is TRBJ2-1, the V gene TRBV20-1, with D perhaps assigned TRBD1 or TRBD2 (5 bases each). Trimming left V 6 bases short and J 0 bases short, with 15 bases between. Germline V lookup: CDR1 DFQATT, CDR2 SNEGSKA (reference sequence). The length of the CDR3 is 15 residues. The CDR3 DNA follows: TGCAGTGCCCTCGGGGCCCAAAGCTCCTACAATGAGCAGTTCTTC. This sequence encodes CSALGAQSSYNEQFF.